These 31 T cell receptor beta chains were all obtained from the same sample, sequenced in a study of blood T cells in healthy people across ages. A J-beta primer mix and a sample-barcoded 5' primer were used in a second PCR of about 6 to 12 cycles. TCRdb reprocessed the 5' RACE reads via MiXCR and lists one record per CDR3 protein. The sample holds 1.5 million or so distinct CDR3 sequences, roughly 40% seen once. The sequenced sample was blood. Source of these receptors: a woman younger than 35 in good health.

This chain joins TRBV20-1 and TRBJ2-1; D remains unclear. This CDR3 region has 13 residues. V shed 3 bases and J shed 2 bases, with 8 bases lying between them. The V gene's germline CDR1 is DFQATT and CDR2 SNEGSKA (reference sequence). CDR3 sequence reads: CSASDATYNEQFF. As DNA, the CDR3 is TGCAGTGCTAGTGACGCTACCTACAATGAGCAGTTCTTC.

The chain's CDR3 is CASEGGFSTDTQYF. CDR3 sequence (DNA): TGTGCCAGCGAGGGGGGGTTTAGCACAGATACGCAGTATTTT. This chain links TRBV6-6 with TRBJ2-3, with a possible D match to TRBD2 (7 bases). V was cut by 8 bases and J by 0 bases, with 12 bases left in between. This CDR3 comprises 14 residues. The germline CDR1 and CDR2 sequences are MNHNY and SVGAGI (reference sequence).

This clonotype was recorded a few times. The CDR3 DNA reads as TGCGCCAGCAGCCAAGCCCCTTGGGGCGGGGGATCAAAAGCGGCAGATACGCAGTATTTT. Translating gives CASSQAPWGGGSKAADTQYF. The V and J genes are TRBV4-1 and TRBJ2-3; 7 bases fit TRBD2. Germline V CDR1 and CDR2: MGHRA, YSYEKL. V lost 1 base, J lost 4 bases, and 20 bases stayed unmatched. The CDR3 contains 20 residues.

A few counts support this clonotype. The chain links TRBV10-1 to TRBJ1-2, with D unresolved. The CDR3 is made up of 13 amino acids. CDR1 is WNHNN, CDR2 SYGVQD, per germline (reference sequence). With 3 bases removed from V and 4 bases from J, the gap between germline ends came to 9 bases. Here the CDR3 reads CASSDSAPYGYTF. In DNA form, the CDR3 reads TGCGCCAGCAGTGACAGCGCTCCCTATGGCTACACCTTC.

The chain carries TRBV6-5 and TRBJ2-1, with TRBD2 matching over 11 bases. Germline V gene lookup returns CDR1 MNHEY and CDR2 SVGAGI. The CDR3 is 14 amino acids. After removal of 6 bases from V and 5 bases from J, the junction contained 3 bases not matched to a gene. The chain's CDR3 is CASRGGLADNEQFF. The CDR3 DNA reads as TGTGCCAGCAGGGGGGGACTAGCGGACAATGAGCAGTTCTTC.

This clonotype showed up just a few times. The rearrangement uses TRBV6-1 and TRBJ1-2; D is unclear. Germline values: CDR1 MNHNS, CDR2 SASEGT. V was cut by 7 bases and J by 0 bases, with 12 bases left in between. The CDR3 has 14 residues. CDR3 sequence: CASTLGPANYGYTF. The CDR3 nucleotides are TGTGCCAGCACTCTAGGACCGGCTAACTATGGCTACACCTTC.

The chain is built from TRBV30 and TRBJ1-2, with unresolved D. Looked up from germline, CDR1 is GTSNPN and CDR2 is SVGIG (reference sequence). The length of the CDR3 is 12 residues. V was pared by 4 bases and J by 5 bases, with 11 bases between. In DNA form, the CDR3 reads TGTGCCTGGAACGAGGCCTTGTATGGCTACACCTTC. Protein product: CAWNEALYGYTF.

The chain combines TRBV7-9 with TRBJ2-3; 9 bases are a match to TRBD1. The CDR3 has 14 amino acids. The germline V gene has CDR1 SEHNR and CDR2 FQNEAQ (reference sequence). J gave up 7 bases and V 1 base, and 3 bases lay outside the gene matches. The CDR3 region is CASSLVQGAYTQYF. As DNA, the CDR3 is TGTGCCAGCAGCTTAGTACAGGGGGCGTATACGCAGTATTTT. Based on the CDR3 plus reference TRBV7-9 and TRBJ2-3, the full variable domain is DTGVSQNPRHKITKRGQNVTFRCDPISEHNRLYWYRQTLGQGPEFLTYFQNEAQLEKSRLLSDRFSAERPKGSFSTLEIQRTEQGDSAMYLCASSLVQGAYTQYFGPGTRLTVL.

The V and J genes are TRBV7-8 and TRBJ1-4; D ambiguous. Germline assignment: CDR1 SGHVS and CDR2 FQNEAQ. Trimming took 5 bases from V and 3 from J, leaving 19 bases between them. The CDR3 is 17 residues long. The CDR3 bases are TGTGCCAGCAGCCCAACGTTCCTGGCGGGATCTAATGAAAAACTGTTTTTT. It translates to CASSPTFLAGSNEKLFF.

The rearrangement joins TRBV6-4 to TRBJ2-1, with D tentatively TRBD2 (5 bases). Germline V gene lookup returns CDR1 MRHNA and CDR2 SNTAGT. Trimming shortened V by 0 bases and J by 8 bases, and 8 bases separated the two germline ends. CDR3 length: 13 residues. CDR3 coding DNA: TGTGCCAGCAGTGACTCGGGAGTGCATGAGCAGTTCTTC. It translates to CASSDSGVHEQFF.

In its sample, this clonotype was seen a few times. The gene calls are TRBV6-5 and TRBJ1-4, with D possibly matching TRBD1 (5 bases). The V end was cut by 4 bases, the J end by 8 bases, with 11 bases between. The CDR3 totals 13 residues. CDR1 MNHEY and CDR2 SVGAGI come from the germline V gene. As DNA, the CDR3 is TGTGCCAGCAGTTCCAACAACAGGGAAAAACTGTTTTTT. Residues: CASSSNNREKLFF.

This chain connects TRBV15 to TRBJ2-5, with TRBD1 matching 7 bases. V gave up 4 bases and J gave up 0 bases; unmatched junction bases: 2. The CDR3 loop spans 14 amino acids. CDR1 is LNHNV and CDR2 is YYDKDF in the germline V gene (reference sequence). In DNA, the CDR3 is TGTGCCACCAGCATACAGGGGTACCAAGAGACCCAGTACTTC. It translates to CATSIQGYQETQYF.

This clonotype appeared a few times. The chain employs TRBV12-3 or TRBV12-4 and TRBJ2-2; unclear D gene. The CDR3 runs 16 residues. Trimming left V 5 bases short and J 2 bases short, with 15 bases between. Here the CDR3 reads CASSRTDAPNTGELFF. As DNA, the CDR3 is TGTGCCAGCAGTCGGACCGATGCTCCAAACACCGGGGAGCTGTTTTTT.

V is TRBV25-1 and J is TRBJ2-7; 11 positions agree with TRBD1. V shed 4 bases, J shed 8 bases, and the junction held 7 bases outside the gene matches. Germline V gene sequence: CDR1 MGHDK, CDR2 SYGVNS. The CDR3 extends over 14 amino acids. The CDR3 DNA reads TGTGCCAGCAGTGGATTCGGGACAGGGGGACAGCAGTACTTC. It specifies CASSGFGTGGQQYF.

The chain links TRBV4-1 to TRBJ2-7; the match to TRBD2 covers 7 bases. The V gene's germline CDR1 is MGHRA and CDR2 YSYEKL. The V segment lost 2 bases and the J segment 2 bases; nucleotides outside the gene matches: 12. The CDR3 has 17 amino acids. The CDR3, as DNA: TGCGCCAGCAGCCAACCGCTTAGAGGGAGGGCGGCCTACGAGCAGTACTTC. Amino acid sequence: CASSQPLRGRAAYEQYF.

On this clonotype itself: Its ends do not fully match the called genes, so a read error is possible. J is TRBJ2-3 and V is TRBV5-1, with D possibly matching TRBD1 (6 bases). The CDR3 contains 16 residues. CDR1 SGHRS and CDR2 YFSETQ come from the germline V gene. This CDR3 reads CASGPGWDTRADTQCF. The CDR3, as DNA: TGCGCCAGCGGCCCTGGATGGGACACGCGTGCAGATACGCAGTGTTTT.

This rearrangement joins TRBV24-1 to TRBJ2-3; D may match TRBD1 or TRBD2 (5 bases each). The V gene's germline CDR1 is KGHDR and CDR2 SFDVKD. Between the trimmed V and J ends, which lost 10 bases and 2 bases, there was a span of 18 bases. The CDR3 length is 15 residues. This CDR3 reads CATQSSGPHTDTQYF. CDR3 sequence (DNA): TGTGCCACACAGTCGTCGGGACCACACACAGATACGCAGTATTTT.

This clonotype was seen only a few times. This CDR3 is CASSGGRGADTDTQYF. CDR3 nucleotides: TGCGCCAGCAGTGGGGGTAGAGGGGCGGACACAGATACGCAGTATTTT. The chain recombines TRBV10-1 with TRBJ2-3; tentatively, D is TRBD1 or TRBD2 (5 bases each). V lost 4 bases to trimming and J lost 2 bases, with 16 bases between them. This CDR3 contains 16 residues. Germline values: CDR1 WNHNN, CDR2 SYGVQD (reference sequence).

The chain joins TRBV3-1 to TRBJ2-3; possible D gene TRBD2, 7 bases. This CDR3 comprises 16 residues. Germline CDR1 and CDR2: LGHDT and YNNKEL (reference sequence). Between the trimmed V and J ends, which lost 1 base and 0 bases, there was a span of 11 bases. The CDR3 nucleotides read TGTGCCAGCAGCCAAGCCGGGGGGCCTAGCACAGATACGCAGTATTTT. It is translated as CASSQAGGPSTDTQYF.

This clonotype was recorded a few times. The gene calls are TRBV6-1 and TRBJ2-7; D not resolved. V lost 5 bases, J lost 0 bases, and 8 bases lay in between. CDR3 size: 13 residues. Germline V lookup: CDR1 MNHNS, CDR2 SASEGT. The CDR3 region is CASSRPISYEQYF. The DNA for the CDR3 is TGTGCCAGCAGTCGCCCTATCTCCTACGAGCAGTACTTC.

This chain connects TRBV20-1 to TRBJ1-2, with 10 bases identical to TRBD1. The germline CDR1 and CDR2 sequences are DFQATT and SNEGSKA (reference sequence). This CDR3 has 14 residues. The trim removed 3 bases at V and 8 bases at J, leaving 9 bases unmatched. The CDR3 DNA reads TGCAGTGCTAGCTTAGCGACAGGGGGCGCCGGCTACACCTTC. It translates to CSASLATGGAGYTF.

The rearrangement joins TRBV7-9 to TRBJ2-7, with D tentatively TRBD2 (5 bases). Germline-derived CDR1 and CDR2 are SEHNR and FQNEAQ (reference sequence). This CDR3 comprises 14 residues. The germline V and J ends were trimmed by 2 bases and 2 bases, with 10 bases remaining between them. The CDR3 is CASSLNIGTYEQYF. The CDR3 DNA sequence: TGTGCCAGCAGCTTAAACATCGGGACCTACGAGCAGTACTTC.

V gene TRBV20-1 combines with J gene TRBJ2-4; 10 nucleotides agree with TRBD1. TRBJ2-7 matches the DNA end more closely, so the J call is doubtful. The CDR3 runs 16 residues. CDR1 and CDR2 from the germline V gene are DFQATT and SNEGSKA (reference sequence). This CDR3 is CSVLKPGTGEPYEQYF. The CDR3 nucleotides are TGCAGTGTACTCAAACCCGGGACAGGGGAACCCTACGAGCAGTACTTC.

The chain carries TRBV6-5 and TRBJ2-7; possible D gene TRBD2, 6 bases. Trimming took 6 bases from V and 0 from J, leaving 15 bases between them. The V gene's germline CDR1 is MNHEY and CDR2 SVGAGI. The CDR3 consists of 15 residues. The CDR3, as DNA: TGTGCCAGCAGCATCCGGGACTTGGGCTCCTACGAGCAGTACTTC. This translates into CASSIRDLGSYEQYF.

V is TRBV20-1 and J is TRBJ2-1; 8 nucleotides align to TRBD2. Germline values: CDR1 DFQATT, CDR2 SNEGSKA (reference sequence). The CDR3 has 15 amino acids. The J segment lost 7 bases and the V segment lost 0 bases, leaving 8 bases of the junction unmatched. DNA for the CDR3: TGCAGTGCTAGAGATCCTACGGGAGGGGTTAATGAGCAGTTCTTC. Its protein product is CSARDPTGGVNEQFF.

As concerns this clonotype: At one boundary the junction diverges from the germline segment, which might be a read error. This chain connects TRBV20-1 to TRBJ1-4; TRBD1 is a possible D gene (5 bases). The CDR3 runs 12 residues. Germline-derived CDR1 and CDR2 are DFQATT and SNEGSKA (reference sequence). DNA for the CDR3: TGCAGCGCTAGAGGGGCGGATGAAAAACTGTTTTTT. As protein: CSARGADEKLFF.

This clonotype appeared a few times. The chain carries TRBV4-1 and TRBJ2-1; the match to TRBD2 covers 8 bases. Trimming took 4 bases from V and 9 from J; bases not matched to a gene: 8. The CDR3 consists of 14 residues. Per the germline V gene, CDR1 is MGHRA and CDR2 is YSYEKL. The CDR3 sequence: CASSPLSGGGEQFF. The CDR3 DNA reads TGCGCCAGCAGCCCCCTCTCGGGAGGGGGTGAGCAGTTCTTC.

The V and J genes are TRBV7-9 and TRBJ1-2; D not certain. This CDR3 contains 15 residues. CDR1 is SEHNR, CDR2 FQNEAQ, per germline (reference sequence). The V gene lost 2 bases and the J gene lost 1 base, with 11 bases spanning the gap. CDR3 sequence (DNA): TGTGCCAGCAGCTTAACGGATCTCTTTAACTATGGCTACACCTTC. It specifies CASSLTDLFNYGYTF.

This clonotype was found a few times. The chain is built from TRBV7-9 and TRBJ2-5, with a tentative D call TRBD2 (6 bases). The J call may be in error: the DNA end matches TRBJ2-7 better. The CDR3 is 15 residues long. Germline CDR1 and CDR2: SEHNR and FQNEAQ (reference sequence). Written as DNA, the CDR3 is TGTGCCAGCAGCTTATGGCAGGGACTTAGCTACGAGCAGTACTTC. It encodes CASSLWQGLSYEQYF.

The CDR3 loop reads CASSLAPLTGTDTQYF. In DNA form, the CDR3 reads TGTGCCAGCAGCTTAGCCCCCCTGACTGGCACAGATACGCAGTATTTT. The chain is built from TRBV7-2 and TRBJ2-3; D remains ambiguous. V lost 0 bases, J lost 1 base, and 11 bases lay in between. CDR1 and CDR2 from the germline V gene are SGHTA and FQGNSA. This CDR3 comprises 16 residues.

The table lists this clonotype with a few counts. The J gene is TRBJ2-5, the V gene TRBV20-1, with D perhaps matching TRBD1 (5 bases). This CDR3 region has 13 residues. Trimming removed 6 bases from V and 1 base from J, with 12 bases in between. The germline CDR1 and CDR2 sequences are DFQATT and SNEGSKA (reference sequence). CDR3 in amino acids: CSAHRGSQETQYF. CDR3 DNA sequence: TGCAGTGCCCATAGGGGCAGCCAAGAGACCCAGTACTTC.